The 21 T cell receptor beta chains presented below share a single source sample, sequenced in a study of T cells expressing NK-cell markers. After re-calling the 5' RACE reads, TCRdb lists one entry per CDR3 protein, DNA absent. The sample holds 250,000 to 300,000 distinct CDR3 sequences. Sequencing used blood T cells: a sorted CD56 or NKG2C T cell subset, CD4+ or CD8+ T cells, or bulk PBMC T cells (not recorded which). The origin of the receptors is a man aged 18 to 30 in good health.

The chain uses TRBV12-3 or TRBV12-4 and TRBJ2-3; as DNA is missing, the TRBD1 call by TCRdb cannot be tested. The CDR3 totals 16 residues. The CDR3 loop reads CASTSHRDTLTDTQYF.

The chain combines TRBV11-2 with TRBJ2-1. Germline lookup yields CDR1 SGHAT and CDR2 FQNNGV. The CDR3 runs to 13 residues. The CDR3 is CATVGGLYNEQFF.

The chain carries TRBV5-6 and TRBJ2-3. The CDR3 sequence is 12 residues long. The germline gives CDR1 SGHDT, CDR2 YYEEEE. CDR3 sequence reads: CASRSIADTQYF. Looking up the rest from reference TRBV5-6 and TRBJ2-3 gives the full variable domain: DAGVTQSPTHLIKTRGQQVTLRCSPKSGHDTVSWYQQALGQGPQFIFQYYEEEERQRGNFPDRFSGHQFPNYSSELNVNALLLGDSALYLCASRSIADTQYFGPGTRLTVL.

The chain links TRBV11-2 to TRBJ2-3; the D call of TRBD1 rests on TCRdb alone, since no DNA is present to check it. Germline assignment: CDR1 SGHAT and CDR2 FQNNGV. This CDR3 has 15 residues. This CDR3 reads CASSSPAPGTDTQYF.

The chain recombines TRBV27 with TRBJ2-7; TCRdb gives TRBD2 as the D gene, but with no DNA this cannot be confirmed. CDR1 and CDR2 (germline): MNHEY, SMNVEV (reference sequence). The CDR3 extends over 16 amino acids. CDR3 amino acids: CASSLLAGGLLGEQYF.

CDR3 region: CASRGLAGGPSTDTQYF. The chain recombines TRBV28 with TRBJ2-3; the D call from TCRdb, TRBD2, cannot be confirmed without DNA. From germline, CDR1 is MDHEN and CDR2 SYDVKM. The CDR3 has 17 amino acids.

This chain connects TRBV12-3 or TRBV12-4 to TRBJ2-1; TCRdb gives TRBD2 as the D gene, but with no DNA this cannot be confirmed. This CDR3 comprises 14 residues. The CDR3: CASSGLPTYNEQFF.

J is TRBJ2-7 and V is TRBV10-3; the TCRdb D gene call, TRBD2, has no DNA to confirm it. This CDR3 comprises 15 residues. Germline CDR1 is ENHRY and CDR2 is SYGVKD. The CDR3 sequence: CAISESGTSSYEQYF.

This chain's CDR3 is CAMGQGDRYTF. This chain connects TRBV10-3 to TRBJ1-2; without DNA, the TCRdb call of TRBD1 cannot be checked. Germline V lookup: CDR1 ENHRY, CDR2 SYGVKD. This CDR3 has 11 residues.

The V and J genes are TRBV12-3 or TRBV12-4 and TRBJ1-1. This CDR3 is 13 amino acids long. The CDR3 reads CASNNLEVTEAFF.

The J gene is TRBJ2-1, the V gene TRBV29-1; TCRdb designates TRBD1, a call that cannot be tested without DNA. Germline V gene lookup returns CDR1 SQVTM and CDR2 ANQGSEA. The CDR3 spans 12 residues. CDR3 protein: CSAPGTYNEQFF.

The V gene is TRBV21-1, the J gene TRBJ2-3. TRBV21-1 is a recognized pseudogene. The CDR3 sequence is 15 residues long. The CDR3 protein is CASSKAGADSDTQYF.

The chain recombines TRBV19 with TRBJ2-3; TCRdb names TRBD1, which stays unverified in the absence of DNA. This CDR3 has 15 amino acids. Germline CDR1 reads LNHDA; CDR2 reads SQIVND (reference sequence). This chain's CDR3 is CASSIRVGGTDTQYF.

The chain is built from TRBV24-1 and TRBJ1-5; TCRdb's assignment of TRBD1 cannot be checked, as there is no DNA. From germline, CDR1 is KGHDR and CDR2 SFDVKD. The CDR3 covers 17 residues. CDR3: CATSETGGVDSNQPQHF.

The rearrangement joins TRBV7-2 to TRBJ2-1; there is no DNA to check the TCRdb D call of TRBD2. The CDR3 runs 17 residues. Looked up from germline, CDR1 is SGHTA and CDR2 is FQGNSA. The CDR3 reads CASSSQTSSGRASEQFF.

This chain connects TRBV20-1 to TRBJ1-3. CDR3 length equals 14 residues. The germline V gene has CDR1 DFQATT and CDR2 SNEGSKA (reference sequence). The CDR3 here is CSASTADSGNTIYF.

The rearrangement uses TRBV6-5 and TRBJ2-7; TCRdb gives TRBD2 as the D gene, but with no DNA this cannot be confirmed. CDR3 length equals 13 residues. Germline assignment: CDR1 MNHEY and CDR2 SVGAGI. The CDR3: CASSYLTVREQYF.

V and J are TRBV7-2 and TRBJ2-7; as DNA is missing, the TRBD2 call by TCRdb cannot be tested. This CDR3 is built from 16 residues. Germline CDR1 SGHTA, CDR2 FQGNSA. CDR3 sequence: CASSLPVAGGSYEQYF.

The chain links TRBV6-2 or TRBV6-3 to TRBJ2-7; TCRdb's assignment of TRBD1 cannot be checked, as there is no DNA. Germline-derived CDR1 and CDR2 are MNHEY and SVGEGT. The CDR3 covers 17 residues. CDR3 sequence reads: CASSYPLDRVSSYEQYF.

This chain links TRBV7-6 with TRBJ2-2; absent DNA, TCRdb's TRBD1 call cannot be checked. Germline-derived CDR1 and CDR2 are SGHVS and FNYEAQ. This CDR3 comprises 16 residues. The CDR3 sequence is CASSLTGPPNTGELFF.

The chain is built from TRBV10-3 and TRBJ2-1; TCRdb reports TRBD2, a call that lacks DNA to check it against. Looked up from germline, CDR1 is ENHRY and CDR2 is SYGVKD. CDR3 size: 18 residues. CDR3 loop: CAISEVGTSGRDYNEQFF.